Sequencing of this TCR beta chain was carried out in a study of patients and donors after allogeneic stem cell transplantation. MiXCR, run by TCRdb on the RT-PCR reads, gives a single entry per CDR3 protein. The sample records some 30,000 distinct CDR3 sequences, more than 35% being singletons. This CDR3 contains 14 residues. Germline V gives CDR1 SQVTM, CDR2 ANQGSEA. J lost 8 bases, V lost 8 bases, and 12 bases had no gene match. Specimen: blood, either unsorted or a sorted T cell fraction (not recorded which). The origin of this receptor is a human donor who was either an allogeneic HSCT recipient or a stem cell or donor lymphocyte infusion donor (not recorded which). It is not recorded whose cells these are; they may come from a transplant donor. The chain joins TRBV29-1 to TRBJ2-5, with 12 positions matching TRBD2. The CDR3 sequence is CSPWTSGAGGTQYF. CDR3 nucleotides: TGCAGCCCATGGACTAGCGGGGCCGGAGGAACCCAGTACTTC. The whole variable domain, remainder taken from reference TRBV29-1 and TRBJ2-5, is SAVISQKPSRDICQRGTSLTIQCQVDSQVTMMFWYRQQPGQSLTLIATANQGSEATYESGFVIDKFPISRPNLTFSTLTVSNMSPEDSSIYLCSPWTSGAGGTQYFGPGTRLLVL.